This T cell receptor beta chain was found in a study of shared clonotypes between healthy human individuals. To note about this clone: The antigen is not known.

Only in-frame clones appear in the TCRdb table, and some are missing; sequencing was by immunoSEQ multiplex PCR. The table lists roughly 2.5 million clones, more than 90% of them singletons. General study results and limits: Only blood samples were collected, and tissue repertoires likely differ. Larger richness was generally estimated for naive than memory subsets.

Germline CDR1 reads SQVTM; CDR2 reads ANQGSEA. Trimming took 6 bases from V and 5 from J; bases not matched to a gene: 6. CDR3 size: 14 residues. Negatively enriched CD4+ T cells were divided by CD45RA into naive and memory. This TCR was sampled from a man in his late teens or twenties in good health. The chain joins TRBV29-1 to TRBJ2-7, with 14 nucleotides matching TRBD2. The sample comprised naive CD4+ T cells sorted from blood. Subset meaning: CD45RA+ positively selected. CDR3 sequence reads: CSVTSGGASDEQYF. CDR3 DNA sequence: TGCAGCGTGACTAGCGGGGGGGCCTCAGACGAGCAGTACTTC.